This passage covers 4 T cell receptor beta chains from one sample sequenced in a study of blood T cells in healthy people across ages. Through a sample-barcoded 5' primer and a J-beta primer mix, a second PCR was run for roughly 7 to 11 cycles. One entry per CDR3 protein, called by TCRdb with MiXCR from the 5' RACE reads. The repertoire includes 780,000 or so distinct CDR3 sequences, around 50% of them detected once, and 20% to 30% sits in the top ten. The sample comprised blood. All receptors derive from a man aged 40-50 years in good health.

This chain joins TRBV5-5 and TRBJ2-1, with 12 bases lining up with TRBD1. V lost 1 base, J lost 12 bases, and 8 bases stayed unmatched. The length of the CDR3 is 15 residues. Germline V CDR1 and CDR2: SGHKS, YYEKEE (reference sequence). DNA for the CDR3: TGTGCCAGCAGCTTGCCTGGGACAGGGGGCCCCGCGCAGTTCTTC. Residues: CASSLPGTGGPAQFF. The whole variable domain, filled in from reference TRBV5-5 and TRBJ2-1, reads DAGVTQSPTHLIKTRGQQVTLRCSPISGHKSVSWYQQVLGQGPQFIFQYYEKEERGRGNFPDRFSARQFPNYSSELNVNALLLGDSALYLCASSLPGTGGPAQFFGPGTRLTVL.

This clonotype has ten or more counts. V is TRBV9 and J is TRBJ1-4, with 7 nucleotides matching TRBD1. The germline V gene has CDR1 SGDLS and CDR2 YYNGEE. V trimming: 0 bases; J trimming: 8 bases; junction bases outside the gene matches: 7. This CDR3 has 15 amino acids. The CDR3 DNA sequence: TGTGCCAGCAGCGTAGAAGGGGGCTTTGGAGAAAAACTGTTTTTT. It translates to CASSVEGGFGEKLFF.

V is TRBV27 and J is TRBJ2-6, with D perhaps given as TRBD1 or TRBD2 (6 bases each). There are 16 residues in the CDR3. Germline loops: CDR1 MNHEY, CDR2 SMNVEV (reference sequence). Trimming removed 5 bases at V and 2 bases at J, with 13 bases between. CDR3 amino acids: CASSPYREAGANVLTF. For the CDR3, the DNA is TGTGCCAGCAGTCCGTACAGGGAGGCTGGGGCCAACGTCCTGACTTTC.

The genes are TRBV7-8 and TRBJ2-7, with 9 positions matching TRBD1. Looked up from germline, CDR1 is SGHVS and CDR2 is FQNEAQ. V gave up 5 bases and J gave up 4 bases; unmatched junction bases: 12. This CDR3 contains 16 residues. CDR3 coding DNA: TGTGCCAGCAGCCCCCGGGGACGGACAGGGGAATACGAGCAGTACTTC. Its translation: CASSPRGRTGEYEQYF.